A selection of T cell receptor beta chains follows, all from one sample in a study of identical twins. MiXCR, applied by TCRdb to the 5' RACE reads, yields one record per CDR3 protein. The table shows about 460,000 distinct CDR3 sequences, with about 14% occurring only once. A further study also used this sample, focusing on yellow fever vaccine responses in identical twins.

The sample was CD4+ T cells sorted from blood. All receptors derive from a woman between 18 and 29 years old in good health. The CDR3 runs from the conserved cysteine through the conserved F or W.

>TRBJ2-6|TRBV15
CATSTGGAGANVLTF
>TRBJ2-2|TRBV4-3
CASSQAGDREIAELFF
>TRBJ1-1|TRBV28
CAAYRDFNTEAFF
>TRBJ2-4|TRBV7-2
CASSSGGAANIQYF
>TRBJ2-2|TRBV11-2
CASSLGTPGTGELFF
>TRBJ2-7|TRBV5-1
CASSRGLSVGYEQYF
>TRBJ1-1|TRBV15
CATSRPLHRDRNTEAFF
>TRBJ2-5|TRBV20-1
CSARDLASGRTQETQYF
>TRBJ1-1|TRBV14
CASSLRTGWPKNTEAFF
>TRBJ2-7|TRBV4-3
CASSQGIAGYEQYF
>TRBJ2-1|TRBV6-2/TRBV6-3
CASRTSANGEASYNEQFF
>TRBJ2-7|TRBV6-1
CASSLSLALGEQYF
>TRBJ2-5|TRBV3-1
CASSPRLAGGRETQYF
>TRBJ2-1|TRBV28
CATTSGSLYNEQFF
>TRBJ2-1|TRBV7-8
CASSRGRAGGDEQFF
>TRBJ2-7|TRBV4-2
CASSSRDRSLEQYF
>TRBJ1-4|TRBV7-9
CASSLGDIATNEKLFF
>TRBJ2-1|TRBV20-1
CSASSPAGENYNEQFF
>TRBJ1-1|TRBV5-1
CASAIQTGMNTEAFF
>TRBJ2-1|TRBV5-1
CASSLEPGTYNEQFF
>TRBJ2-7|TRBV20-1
CSANRPTTGASYEQYF
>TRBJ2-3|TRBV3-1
CASSKRGTDTQYF
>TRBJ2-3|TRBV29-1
CSAAGEGPTDTQYF
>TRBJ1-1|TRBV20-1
CSASWATDRTEAFF
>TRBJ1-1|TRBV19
CASSSAGGGAEAFF
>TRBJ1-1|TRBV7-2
CASSFGPEAFF
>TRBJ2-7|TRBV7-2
CASSLGQGGLYEQYF
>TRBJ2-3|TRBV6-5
CASSYGLAGITDTQYF
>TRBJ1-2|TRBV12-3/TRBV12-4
CASSLKSNYGYTF
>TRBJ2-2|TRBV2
CASSEIRGQTGELFF
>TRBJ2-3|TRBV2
CACSPFLAVGSLVTDTQYF
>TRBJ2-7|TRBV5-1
CASSSTYPGQGPLKQYF
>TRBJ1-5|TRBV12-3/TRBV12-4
CASGIEGLQQPQHF
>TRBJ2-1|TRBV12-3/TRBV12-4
CASSEGTSGGYNEQFF
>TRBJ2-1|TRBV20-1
CSALPSGRAGRSYNEQFF
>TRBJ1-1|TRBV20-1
CSARAQGVTEAFF
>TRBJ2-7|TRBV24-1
CATSPGVTGYEQYF